The rows below give T cell receptor beta chains drawn from one sample of a study of CD8 T cells in ankylosing spondylitis. TCRdb analysed the 5' RACE reads with MiXCR anew, one entry per CDR3 protein. The data contain fewer than 350,000 distinct CDR3 sequences, roughly 12% of them seen just once; the ten biggest clones take up roughly 9.5%. The specimen was blood, either unsorted or a sorted T cell fraction (not recorded which). All receptors come from a female donor with ankylosing spondylitis or in good health (not recorded which). Each CDR3 is given without its conserved first and last residue. The D gene is left open where the match is weak.

d_call	v_call	j_call	cdr3_aa
NA	TRBV29-1	TRBJ2-7	SVVVGSYEQY
NA	TRBV5-1	TRBJ2-1	ASSLAVGGYNEQF
NA	TRBV28	TRBJ2-7	ASKTVPYEQY
NA	TRBV7-3	TRBJ2-7	ASSPDPRYEQY
NA	TRBV7-2	TRBJ2-3	ASRPGGPGVTQY
NA	TRBV4-2	TRBJ1-6	ASSRSETDNSPLH
TRBD2	TRBV11-2	TRBJ2-3	ASSRSTSGRPTDTQY
NA	TRBV5-1	TRBJ2-1	ASSLAGSLGNEQF
NA	TRBV5-1	TRBJ2-5	ASSPGADQETQY
NA	TRBV18	TRBJ1-2	ASSPKSNYGYT
TRBD2	TRBV20-1	TRBJ2-1	SANQASGYNEQF